Listed below are T cell receptor beta chains from one sample, sequenced in a study of T-cell reconstitution after alpha-beta-depleted transplantation in children. One entry per CDR3 protein, called by TCRdb with MiXCR from the PCR reads. The data show some 78,000 distinct CDR3 sequences, 11% to 15% seen once. Sequencing used PBMCs, mostly from graft donor cells, obtained 180 days after TCRalphabeta/CD19-depleted stem cell transplant. The receptor source for this set is a male patient aged 2 to 10 who had a stem cell transplant for acute lymphoblastic leukemia, so the T cells may come from the graft donor. Each CDR3 is given without its conserved first and last residue. The order of the fields is V gene, J gene, CDR3 length, CDR3 protein.

v_call: TRBV24-1
j_call: TRBJ2-4
cdr3_length: 13
cdr3_aa: ATSDVREGWNIQY

v_call: TRBV5-6
j_call: TRBJ2-7
cdr3_length: 13
cdr3_aa: ASSFTGTVNYEQY

v_call: TRBV20-1
j_call: TRBJ2-1
cdr3_length: 12
cdr3_aa: SALRKGPNNEQF

v_call: TRBV7-2
j_call: TRBJ2-7
cdr3_length: 9
cdr3_aa: ASSSQYEQY

v_call: TRBV29-1
j_call: TRBJ1-1
cdr3_length: 11
cdr3_aa: SVESWTGEEAF

v_call: TRBV12-3/TRBV12-4
j_call: TRBJ2-7
cdr3_length: 12
cdr3_aa: ASSLGRYSYEQY

v_call: TRBV15
j_call: TRBJ2-3
cdr3_length: 13
cdr3_aa: ATSRAGRGTDTQY

v_call: TRBV5-6
j_call: TRBJ2-2
cdr3_length: 14
cdr3_aa: ASSLGRTGRTGELF

v_call: TRBV10-3
j_call: TRBJ2-5
cdr3_length: 11
cdr3_aa: AISDGSSETQY

v_call: TRBV5-6
j_call: TRBJ2-2
cdr3_length: 12
cdr3_aa: ASSPGGLSGELF